A single sample is the source of the 28 T cell receptor beta chains below, sequenced in a study of Graves' ophthalmopathy and Graves' hyperthyroidism. Amplification targeted the TCR beta CDR3 regions, with RNA transcripts as the source material. The authors performed first-round RT-PCR with HTBI primers and then a second-round multiplex PCR. TCRdb re-analysed the multiplex PCR reads in MiXCR, keeping a single row per CDR3 protein. There are 300,000 to 350,000 distinct CDR3 sequences in the sample; 15% to 20% occur only once, and roughly 12% lies in the top ten. Sequences were obtained from peripheral blood. The receptors come from an adult man with Graves' ophthalmopathy.

This clonotype has at least ten counts. V is TRBV2 and J is TRBJ1-5; D unresolved. Germline CDR1 reads SNHLY; CDR2 reads FYNNEI. V lost 4 bases and J 7 bases, leaving 11 bases between the germline ends. This CDR3 spans 13 amino acids. DNA for the CDR3: TGTGCCAGCAGTGTGGGCAGGATACAGCCCCAGCATTTT. The encoded protein is CASSVGRIQPQHF.

Concerning this clonotype: A read error may be the cause here, since a much bigger clone is one base away. This chain connects TRBV7-3 to TRBJ2-3, with 12 bases aligning to TRBD2. The V and J ends lost 5 bases and 7 bases, in that order; junction bases with no gene match: 7. Germline CDR1 SGHTA, CDR2 FQGTGA. The CDR3 is 15 residues long. The CDR3 here is CASSPRLAGVNTQYF. DNA for the CDR3: TGTGCCAGCAGCCCCAGACTAGCGGGAGTTAATACGCAGTATTTT.

This clonotype has ten or more counts. V is TRBV7-2 and J is TRBJ2-7; a weak D match, TRBD2 (5 bases). This CDR3 is built from 15 residues. From germline, CDR1 is SGHTA and CDR2 FQGNSA. The ends were cut back, 0 bases at V and 2 bases at J, with 11 bases in the middle. The CDR3 bases are TGTGCCAGCAGCTTAGCGGGAGATCCCCCCTACGAGCAGTACTTC. Translating gives CASSLAGDPPYEQYF.

This clonotype was picked up many times. This chain connects TRBV24-1 to TRBJ1-2; 7 bases map to TRBD1. The trim removed 2 bases at V and 5 bases at J, leaving 7 bases unmatched. Per the germline V gene, CDR1 is KGHDR and CDR2 is SFDVKD. The CDR3 extends over 15 amino acids. CDR3 residues: CATSDSGRGAYGYTF. CDR3 sequence (DNA): TGTGCCACCAGTGATTCCGGCAGGGGGGCATATGGCTACACCTTC.

This clonotype was seen at least ten times. V usage is TRBV9 and J usage is TRBJ2-5, with D maybe TRBD1 (5 bases). Trimming took off 0 bases at V and 2 bases at J, with 8 bases between the two ends. The CDR3 sequence is 14 residues long. In germline, CDR1 is SGDLS, CDR2 YYNGEE. The CDR3 loop reads CASSVDPGQETQYF. CDR3 bases: TGTGCCAGCAGCGTAGATCCAGGGCAAGAGACCCAGTACTTC. The full variable domain, its missing parts supplied by reference TRBV9 and TRBJ2-5, is DSGVTQTPKHLITATGQRVTLRCSPRSGDLSVYWYQQSLDQGLQFLIQYYNGEERAKGNILERFSAQQFPDLHSELNLSSLELGDSALYFCASSVDPGQETQYFGPGTRLLVL.

This clonotype was recorded at least ten times. In DNA form, the CDR3 reads TGCAGTGCTAGAGATCTGACAGTTTCTGGAAACACCATATATTTT. This gives the protein CSARDLTVSGNTIYF. The chain joins TRBV20-1 to TRBJ1-3; a possible D gene is TRBD1 (5 bases). With 0 bases removed from V and 1 base from J, the gap between germline ends came to 10 bases. The CDR3 consists of 15 residues. Germline V gene lookup returns CDR1 DFQATT and CDR2 SNEGSKA (reference sequence).

In its sample, this clonotype was seen many times. The V gene is TRBV2, the J gene TRBJ2-7; D not resolved. CDR1 and CDR2 from the germline V gene are SNHLY and FYNNEI. The ends were cut back, 0 bases at V and 5 bases at J, with 14 bases in the middle. The CDR3 extends over 15 amino acids. The CDR3 DNA follows: TGTGCCAGCAGTGAAGCGCTTTTAGGATGGGACGAGCAGTACTTC. Its protein is CASSEALLGWDEQYF.

This clonotype was observed many times. The V gene is TRBV9, the J gene TRBJ1-1, with a possible D match to TRBD1 (6 bases). Per the germline V gene, CDR1 is SGDLS and CDR2 is YYNGEE. Deletions cut 2 bases from V and 5 bases from J, with 22 bases between. This CDR3 is built from 17 residues. CDR3 sequence: CASSVGAGALRGTEAFF. The DNA for the CDR3 is TGTGCCAGCAGCGTCGGGGCAGGGGCGTTGAGGGGGACTGAAGCTTTCTTT.

At least ten counts were recorded for this clonotype. The chain joins TRBV10-2 to TRBJ1-1; no reliable D call. Germline values: CDR1 WSHSY, CDR2 SAAADI. V dropped 7 bases and J dropped 1 base, with 7 bases sitting between them. This CDR3 has 12 residues. The DNA for the CDR3 is TGCGCCAGCAATAGGAGGAACACTGAAGCTTTCTTT. Translating it yields CASNRRNTEAFF.

This clonotype was observed many times. The chain recombines TRBV7-8 with TRBJ2-7, with 8 bases aligning to TRBD1. Germline V gives CDR1 SGHVS, CDR2 FQNEAQ. V dropped 5 bases and J dropped 3; count of bases not matched to a gene: 6. The CDR3 has 14 residues. CDR3 sequence (DNA): TGTGCCAGCAGCCCTCGGACAGGGATCTACGAGCAGTACTTC. Its protein is CASSPRTGIYEQYF.

There are many counts of this clonotype. This chain links TRBV7-3 with TRBJ2-2; TRBD2 might be the D (5 bases). CDR3 length: 13 residues. Looked up from germline, CDR1 is SGHTA and CDR2 is FQGTGA. V lost 2 bases, J lost 5 bases, and 6 bases lay in between. CDR3: CASSLRGTGELFF. In nucleotides, the CDR3 is TGTGCCAGCAGCTTACGGGGAACCGGGGAGCTGTTTTTT.

This clonotype came up many times. The rearrangement joins TRBV5-4 to TRBJ1-2; 7 bases fit TRBD1. Germline V gives CDR1 SGHNT, CDR2 YYREEE (reference sequence). V was pared by 5 bases and J by 5 bases, with 6 bases of the junction left unmatched. The CDR3 sequence is 13 residues long. The CDR3 sequence: CASRGGQIYGYTF. For the CDR3, the DNA is TGTGCCAGCAGGGGGGGACAGATTTATGGCTACACCTTC.

This clonotype was seen repeatedly, ten times or more. This rearrangement joins TRBV11-2 to TRBJ2-7; no definite D call. Trimming removed 0 bases from V and 0 bases from J, with 6 bases in between. Looked up from germline, CDR1 is SGHAT and CDR2 is FQNNGV. This CDR3 contains 14 residues. The CDR3 nucleotides are TGTGCCAGCAGCTTAGAGCGGACCTCCTACGAGCAGTACTTC. It specifies CASSLERTSYEQYF.

This clonotype was detected many times. The V gene is TRBV2, the J gene TRBJ2-5, with D possibly TRBD1 on 5 matching bases. The CDR3 has 14 amino acids. Germline CDR1 SNHLY, CDR2 FYNNEI. Trimming shortened V by 10 bases and J by 0 bases, and 15 bases separated the two germline ends. CDR3 DNA: TGTGCCACCCGTGGAATGGACAACCAAGAGACCCAGTACTTC. Translation: CATRGMDNQETQYF.

This clonotype was observed a handful of times. The chain links TRBV20-1 to TRBJ2-5; the D gene is possibly TRBD2 (5 bases). Looked up from germline, CDR1 is DFQATT and CDR2 is SNEGSKA (reference sequence). This CDR3 has 10 amino acids. Trimming stripped 6 bases from V and 5 bases from J, with 7 bases between. CDR3 sequence: CSALAETQYF. In DNA form, the CDR3 reads TGCAGTGCGTTAGCGGAGACCCAGTACTTC.

There are many counts of this clonotype. This chain connects TRBV12-3 or TRBV12-4 to TRBJ1-2; no reliable D call. This CDR3 is 12 amino acids long. Deletions cut 5 bases from V and 9 bases from J, with 13 bases between. CDR3 region: CASSSRTASYTF. CDR3 bases: TGTGCCAGCAGTAGTCGGACCGCTAGCTACACCTTC.

This clonotype was picked up many times. The chain carries TRBV27 and TRBJ1-6; TRBD1 is a possible D gene (5 bases). The CDR3 totals 13 residues. Trimming took off 6 bases at V and 9 bases at J, with 12 bases between the two ends. Germline CDR1 MNHEY, CDR2 SMNVEV (reference sequence). In nucleotides, the CDR3 is TGTGCCAGCAGACAGCAGGGTACTTCACCCCTCCACTTT. Its protein product is CASRQQGTSPLHF.

This clonotype was counted ten times or more. The rearrangement links TRBV5-1 to TRBJ2-7; 9 bases line up with TRBD1. The CDR3 is 14 residues long. The germline V gene encodes CDR1 SGHRS and CDR2 YFSETQ. Trimming took 1 base from V and 2 from J; bases not matched to a gene: 1. CDR3 loop: CASSLRQGAYEQYF. The CDR3 DNA is TGCGCCAGCAGCTTGCGACAGGGGGCCTACGAGCAGTACTTC.

This clonotype has a count of ten or more. The chain joins TRBV20-1 to TRBJ2-5, with TRBD2 matching over 11 bases. This CDR3 contains 15 residues. Germline CDR1 reads DFQATT; CDR2 reads SNEGSKA (reference sequence). V was pared by 0 bases and J by 2 bases, with 2 bases of the junction left unmatched. CDR3 amino acids: CSAREGTSGQETQYF. The CDR3 nucleotides are TGCAGTGCTAGAGAGGGGACTAGCGGTCAAGAGACCCAGTACTTC.

This clonotype was detected many times. CDR3 in DNA: TGTGCCAGCAAATCGGACAGGGCTTGGTACCAGCCCCAGCATTTT. It encodes CASKSDRAWYQPQHF. The chain combines TRBV6-1 with TRBJ1-5, with 8 bases fitting TRBD1. The CDR3 length is 15 residues. Germline loops: CDR1 MNHNS, CDR2 SASEGT. Trimming cost V 7 bases and J 7 bases; bases outside gene matches: 12.

The table lists this clonotype with a few counts. V is TRBV11-2 and J is TRBJ2-2; D is unresolved. This CDR3 spans 16 amino acids. Between the trimmed V and J ends, which lost 6 bases and 6 bases, there was a span of 20 bases. Germline CDR1 SGHAT, CDR2 FQNNGV. The CDR3 protein is CASSLTRLLKPGELFF. CDR3 DNA: TGTGCCAGCAGTTTAACCCGGCTCCTAAAACCCGGGGAGCTGTTTTTT.

This clonotype was detected many times. The rearrangement links TRBV19 to TRBJ1-5, with D maybe TRBD1 (5 bases). The V gene's germline CDR1 is LNHDA and CDR2 SQIVND (reference sequence). The CDR3 has 15 residues. Deletions cut 3 bases from V and 7 bases from J, with 16 bases between. The CDR3 here is CASSIRPGRGQPQHF. The CDR3 DNA sequence: TGTGCCAGTAGTATCCGACCCGGGCGGGGGCAGCCCCAGCATTTT.

This clonotype was seen ten or more times. This sequence joins TRBV7-9 and TRBJ2-7, with a weak D call TRBD1 (6 bases). The germline V gene encodes CDR1 SEHNR and CDR2 FQNEAQ (reference sequence). V dropped 5 bases and J dropped 4 bases, with 15 bases sitting between them. The CDR3 is 14 amino acids. Here the CDR3 DNA reads TGTGCCAGCAGCACTTCCGGGACACCTTACGAGCAGTACTTC. It is translated as CASSTSGTPYEQYF. The full variable domain, in which reference TRBV7-9 and TRBJ2-7 provide the parts outside the CDR3, is DTGVSQNPRHKITKRGQNVTFRCDPISEHNRLYWYRQTLGQGPEFLTYFQNEAQLEKSRLLSDRFSAERPKGSFSTLEIQRTEQGDSAMYLCASSTSGTPYEQYFGPGTRLTVT.

The sample holds many counts of this clonotype. The rearrangement joins TRBV29-1 to TRBJ2-5, with D maybe TRBD2 (6 bases). The CDR3 contains 12 residues. Germline lookup yields CDR1 SQVTM and CDR2 ANQGSEA. Trimming removed 5 bases from V and 5 bases from J, with 12 bases in between. In DNA form, the CDR3 reads TGCAGCGTTCCATGGGGGGAGGAGACCCAGTACTTC. Protein product: CSVPWGEETQYF. Variable domain in full (rest from reference TRBV29-1 and TRBJ2-5): SAVISQKPSRDICQRGTSLTIQCQVDSQVTMMFWYRQQPGQSLTLIATANQGSEATYESGFVIDKFPISRPNLTFSTLTVSNMSPEDSSIYLCSVPWGEETQYFGPGTRLLVL.

This clonotype was counted many times. J is TRBJ2-2 and V is TRBV15; TRBD1 matches 7 bases. CDR3 length: 15 amino acids. CDR1 is LNHNV and CDR2 is YYDKDF in the germline V gene (reference sequence). V was pared by 2 bases and J by 7 bases, with 7 bases of the junction left unmatched. The CDR3 nucleotides are TGTGCCACCAGCAGAAAGAGGGGGCTAGACGGGGAGCTGTTTTTT. It specifies CATSRKRGLDGELFF.

This clonotype has at least ten counts. V is TRBV20-1 and J is TRBJ1-5; TRBD1 is a possible D gene (6 bases). The CDR3 consists of 18 residues. Germline V CDR1 and CDR2: DFQATT, SNEGSKA (reference sequence). V was clipped by 0 bases and J by 3 bases, with 21 bases between them. As DNA, the CDR3 is TGCAGTGCTAGAGATCTCAGGGGCAGATCTTATTTCAATCAGCCCCAGCATTTT. It codes for CSARDLRGRSYFNQPQHF.

This clonotype was seen repeatedly, ten times or more. The V call is TRBV12-3 or TRBV12-4, the J call TRBJ1-2; D is unclear. Trimming took off 7 bases at V and 7 bases at J, with 16 bases between the two ends. The CDR3 is 13 amino acids. The CDR3, as DNA: TGTGCCAGCACCTTGGGCCTAAGGCGTGGCTACACCTTC. Protein sequence: CASTLGLRRGYTF.

This clonotype was detected ten times or more. The chain recombines TRBV6-5 with TRBJ2-7; possibly TRBD2 for D (5 bases). This CDR3 is built from 15 residues. The germline CDR1 and CDR2 sequences are MNHEY and SVGAGI. V was clipped by 0 bases and J by 0 bases, with 9 bases between them. The CDR3 region has the DNA TGTGCCAGCAGTTACTCTGCGGGCGCCTCCTACGAGCAGTACTTC. Amino acids: CASSYSAGASYEQYF.